Listed below are T cell receptor beta chains from one sample, sequenced in a study of shared clonotypes between healthy human individuals. Profiling relied on immunoSEQ multiplex PCR, and the TCRdb table lists in-frame clones only, not all of them. The sample has fewer than 650,000 clones, 70% to 80% seen once; the top ten hold over 10%. The specimen sequenced was PBMCs. The receptors come from a woman between 35 and 50 years old in good health. Some clones in this sample may be carry-over from other donors' samples. The CDR3 runs from the conserved cysteine through the conserved F or W. Fields, in order: V gene, J gene, CDR3 protein.

V: TRBV7-6; J: TRBJ2-7; CDR3: CASSPLGTGSNYEQYF
V: TRBV10-3; J: TRBJ1-5; CDR3: CAISGDINQPQHF
V: TRBV19; J: TRBJ1-5; CDR3: CASSQNSNQPQHF
V: TRBV2; J: TRBJ1-2; CDR3: CASRGDAWSYTF
V: TRBV30; J: TRBJ1-2; CDR3: CAWSAGYGYTF
V: TRBV28; J: TRBJ1-1; CDR3: CASSLLRRNTEAFF
V: TRBV4-3; J: TRBJ2-2; CDR3: CASSPGLAEKTNTGELFF
V: TRBV5-4; J: TRBJ2-7; CDR3: CASSFSSADATAREQYF
V: TRBV28; J: TRBJ1-1; CDR3: CASSLLRRNTEAFF
V: TRBV7-3; J: TRBJ1-1; CDR3: CASSLTGTPNTEAFF
V: TRBV28; J: TRBJ1-5; CDR3: CASSRYLRAQPQHF
V: TRBV5-1; J: TRBJ2-3; CDR3: CASSSPGQGAVDTQYF
V: TRBV25-1; J: TRBJ2-2; CDR3: CASSEYRGGNTGELFF
V: TRBV29-1; J: TRBJ2-7; CDR3: CSVRDRVVYEQYF
V: TRBV7-2; J: TRBJ1-1; CDR3: CASSLSWNTEAFF
V: TRBV6-5; J: TRBJ2-7; CDR3: CASTAGTRATEQYF
V: TRBV5-6; J: TRBJ1-1; CDR3: CASSFFDRNTEAFF
V: TRBV6-4; J: TRBJ2-6; CDR3: CARAIFRGPWAGANVLTF
V: TRBV4-1; J: TRBJ2-1; CDR3: CASSQGGTGSFYNEQFF
V: TRBV10-3; J: TRBJ2-3; CDR3: CAISDHPGQGTDTQYF
V: TRBV5-1; J: TRBJ1-4; CDR3: CASSDPQGNEKLFF
V: TRBV5-1; J: TRBJ2-3; CDR3: CASSLDSPDTDTQYF
V: TRBV6-4; J: TRBJ1-1; CDR3: CASSDSTTNTEAFF
V: TRBV27; J: TRBJ2-3; CDR3: CASSGLSTDTQYF
V: TRBV7-9; J: TRBJ2-4; CDR3: CASSLVSGSAKNIQYF
V: TRBV6-6; J: TRBJ1-3; CDR3: CASRNRDTIYF
V: TRBV7-9; J: TRBJ1-2; CDR3: CASSSASNYGYTF
V: TRBV7-9; J: TRBJ2-1; CDR3: CASSPPGSLYNEQFF
V: TRBV2; J: TRBJ1-3; CDR3: CASSEHSGVSGNTIYF
V: TRBV27; J: TRBJ2-1; CDR3: CASSQLEVYNEQFF
V: TRBV11-1; J: TRBJ2-1; CDR3: CASSLVPGAVDEQFF
V: TRBV18; J: TRBJ1-1; CDR3: CASSPSGGGGIGTEAFF
V: TRBV28; J: TRBJ1-4; CDR3: CASSLGGAGNEKLFF
V: TRBV4-3; J: TRBJ1-1; CDR3: CASSLEGTPEAFF
V: TRBV7-2; J: TRBJ2-1; CDR3: CASSSPGQAKQFF
V: TRBV7-9; J: TRBJ1-1; CDR3: CASSLVQGATEAFF
V: TRBV11-2; J: TRBJ2-2; CDR3: CASSLDRVTGELSF
V: TRBV29-1; J: TRBJ1-1; CDR3: CSVEGLNPEAFF
V: TRBV5-6; J: TRBJ2-3; CDR3: CASSSQTSGGTTDTQYF
V: TRBV30; J: TRBJ2-7; CDR3: CAWSGGVYEQYF
V: TRBV6-6; J: TRBJ1-2; CDR3: CASSLRGGPGSYGYTF
V: TRBV7-2; J: TRBJ1-3; CDR3: CASSLAGAGNTIYF
V: TRBV30; J: TRBJ1-2; CDR3: CAWSVPENGGYTF